One and the same sample provided the 25 T cell receptor beta chains below, sequenced in a study of CD8+CD57+ T cells in acquired aplastic anemia. It was patients with CD8+CD57+ cell expansion by flow cytometry who were chosen for sequencing. Template material for TCR beta VDJ and CDR3 profiling consisted of genomic DNA. TCRdb itself ran the reads through MiXCR, one entry per CDR3 protein. The sample holds around 430,000 distinct CDR3 sequences, approximately 32% seen once. Sample: sorted CD4+, CD8+, or CD8+CD57+ T cells (not recorded which) from PBMCs. These TCRs come from a human donor with aplastic anemia.

The chain carries TRBV29-1 and TRBJ2-7, with D perhaps TRBD1 or TRBD2 (5 bases each). Germline loops: CDR1 SQVTM, CDR2 ANQGSEA. This CDR3 region has 12 residues. CDR3 amino acids: CRDPGRSYEQYF. The CDR3 nucleotides read TGCAGAGATCCGGGACGGTCCTACGAGCAGTACTTC.

This clonotype was picked up many times. The V gene is TRBV7-3, the J gene TRBJ2-5, with D unclear. From germline, CDR1 is SGHTA and CDR2 FQGTGA. V gave up 3 bases and J gave up 5 bases, with 7 bases separating them. The CDR3 is 12 amino acids. The CDR3 region is CASSFMGETQYF. The CDR3 DNA follows: TGTGCCAGCAGCTTTATGGGGGAGACCCAGTACTTC.

This clonotype was counted at least ten times. The rearrangement joins TRBV7-2 to TRBJ1-6; no definite D call. Germline CDR1 and CDR2: SGHTA and FQGNSA. The CDR3 runs to 16 residues. V dropped 0 bases and J dropped 2 bases, with 8 bases sitting between them. The CDR3 loop is CASSLAGLAYNSPLHF. CDR3 coding DNA: TGTGCCAGCAGCTTAGCGGGGTTAGCCTATAATTCACCCCTCCACTTT.

This clonotype has only a few counts. The gene calls are TRBV12-3 or TRBV12-4 and TRBJ1-5; the match to TRBD1 covers 7 bases. Trimming removed 6 bases from V and 9 bases from J; junction bases left unmatched: 17. The CDR3 has 16 amino acids. This CDR3 is CASSLQTGAWSGPQHF. Written as DNA, the CDR3 is TGTGCCAGCAGCCTTCAAACAGGGGCCTGGTCGGGGCCCCAGCATTTT.

This clonotype was recorded many times. This chain connects TRBV2 to TRBJ1-1, with D hard to call. Trimming shortened V by 10 bases and J by 0 bases, and 12 bases separated the two germline ends. Germline assignment: CDR1 SNHLY and CDR2 FYNNEI. The CDR3 has 13 residues. CDR3 DNA sequence: TGTGCCACGGGTCGGGCTCTGAACACTGAAGCTTTCTTT. Protein: CATGRALNTEAFF.

This clonotype was seen at least ten times. The gene calls are TRBV7-2 and TRBJ2-3; D possibly matches TRBD1 or TRBD2 (5 bases each). This CDR3 is built from 11 residues. In germline, CDR1 is SGHTA, CDR2 FQGNSA. V gave up 4 bases and J gave up 11 bases, with 10 bases separating them. The CDR3 here is CASSWGMKQYF. The CDR3 region has the DNA TGTGCCAGCAGCTGGGGGATGAAGCAGTATTTT.

The gene calls are TRBV2 and TRBJ2-7; a possible D gene is TRBD1 (6 bases). Trimming stripped 7 bases from V and 2 bases from J, with 12 bases between. This CDR3 has 13 amino acids. Germline CDR1 reads SNHLY; CDR2 reads FYNNEI. CDR3 coding DNA: TGTGCCAGCACCCAGGACAGTGCCTACGAGCAGTACTTC. It specifies CASTQDSAYEQYF.

The chain couples TRBV5-1 to TRBJ2-1; TRBD1 aligns across 7 bases. J was trimmed by 5 bases and V by 4 bases; bases with no gene match: 3. Germline V lookup: CDR1 SGHRS, CDR2 YFSETQ. The CDR3 has 13 residues. CDR3 bases: TGCGCCAGCAGCCCGGGACAGAACAATGAGCAGTTCTTC. The encoded protein is CASSPGQNNEQFF.

This clonotype was counted only a few times. A read error may be the cause here, since a much bigger clone is one base away. V usage is TRBV2 and J usage is TRBJ1-3; D is uncertain. The CDR3 runs 14 residues. Trimming stripped 3 bases from V and 0 bases from J, with 6 bases between. CDR1 is SNHLY, CDR2 FYNNEI, per germline. Here the CDR3 reads CASSDQPSGNTIYF. The CDR3 DNA is TGTGCCAGCAGTGACCAACCCTCTGGAAACACCATATATTTT.

This clonotype appeared a few times. V and J are TRBV5-1 and TRBJ2-1; 10 positions agree with TRBD1. This CDR3 comprises 14 residues. Germline V gene lookup returns CDR1 SGHRS and CDR2 YFSETQ. The V segment lost 0 bases and the J segment 6 bases; nucleotides outside the gene matches: 0. The CDR3 DNA sequence: TGCGCCAGCAGCTTGGGGGACAGGGGCAATGAGCAGTTCTTC. Its translation is CASSLGDRGNEQFF.

There are a few counts of this clonotype. The chain joins TRBV11-2 to TRBJ1-6; TRBD1 aligns across 10 bases. The J segment lost 9 bases and the V segment lost 1 base, leaving 6 bases of the junction unmatched. This CDR3 is built from 16 residues. CDR1 is SGHAT and CDR2 is FQNNGV in the germline V gene. The CDR3 DNA follows: TGTGCCAGCAGCTTAGTCGCCGGACAGGGGGTTTCACCCCTCCACTTT. Translation: CASSLVAGQGVSPLHF.

The chain is built from TRBV7-6 and TRBJ2-5, with 12 bases fitting TRBD2. The V gene's germline CDR1 is SGHVS and CDR2 FNYEAQ. This CDR3 has 15 amino acids. V was pared by 7 bases and J by 1 base, with 4 bases of the junction left unmatched. The CDR3 sequence is CASKTSGGFQETQYF. Here the CDR3 DNA reads TGTGCCAGCAAGACTAGCGGGGGCTTCCAAGAGACCCAGTACTTC.

This chain uses TRBV10-3 with TRBJ2-1; D not resolved. The CDR3 spans 11 residues. Germline V lookup: CDR1 ENHRY, CDR2 SYGVKD. V lost 2 bases and J 5 bases, leaving 1 base between the germline ends. Here the CDR3 reads CAISEDNEQFF. The CDR3 DNA sequence: TGTGCCATCAGTGAGGACAATGAGCAGTTCTTC.

This clonotype was observed a handful of times. The V gene is TRBV6-1, the J gene TRBJ1-5; 9 bases fit TRBD1. Germline V gives CDR1 MNHNS, CDR2 SASEGT. This CDR3 spans 15 amino acids. J was trimmed by 0 bases and V by 7 bases; bases with no gene match: 4. The CDR3 is CASTPTGGSNQPQHF. The CDR3 DNA is TGTGCCAGCACCCCGACAGGGGGTAGCAATCAGCCCCAGCATTTT.

The chain uses TRBV7-2 and TRBJ2-1, with D tentatively TRBD1 or TRBD2 (5 bases each). Germline CDR1 is SGHTA and CDR2 is FQGNSA. Trimming removed 2 bases at V and 5 bases at J, with 7 bases between. The length of the CDR3 is 13 residues. Written as DNA, the CDR3 is TGTGCCAGCAGCTTAAGAGGGGACAATGAGCAGTTCTTC. It yields the protein CASSLRGDNEQFF.

Ten or more counts support this clonotype. CDR3 DNA: TGTGCCAGCAGCGTAGGTAGAGCTGATGAGCAGTACTTC. Its protein product is CASSVGRADEQYF. The J gene is TRBJ2-7, the V gene TRBV9; no clear D gene. V lost 0 bases, J lost 7 bases, and 11 bases lay in between. The CDR3 is 13 amino acids. The germline V gene encodes CDR1 SGDLS and CDR2 YYNGEE. Together with reference TRBV9 and TRBJ2-7, the CDR3 gives the full variable domain: DSGVTQTPKHLITATGQRVTLRCSPRSGDLSVYWYQQSLDQGLQFLIQYYNGEERAKGNILERFSAQQFPDLHSELNLSSLELGDSALYFCASSVGRADEQYFGPGTRLTVT.

J is TRBJ1-5 and V is TRBV9; D is unclear. The germline V gene encodes CDR1 SGDLS and CDR2 YYNGEE. The CDR3 sequence is 14 residues long. The germline V and J ends were trimmed by 4 bases and 0 bases, with 8 bases remaining between them. Written as DNA, the CDR3 is TGTGCCAGCAGCCAAGACTATAGCAATCAGCCCCAGCATTTT. Translating it yields CASSQDYSNQPQHF.

This chain uses TRBV25-1 with TRBJ2-7; D may correspond to TRBD1 or TRBD2 (6 bases each). Germline CDR1 and CDR2: MGHDK and SYGVNS. V was shortened by 8 bases and J by 2 bases, with 16 bases between the two germline ends. CDR3 length: 14 amino acids. CDR3 in amino acids: CASGGGSGAYEQYF. The CDR3, as DNA: TGTGCCAGCGGAGGGGGTTCCGGGGCCTACGAGCAGTACTTC.

The genes are TRBV20-1 and TRBJ2-1; 11 nucleotides align to TRBD2. Germline CDR1 and CDR2: DFQATT and SNEGSKA (reference sequence). The CDR3 sequence is 17 residues long. With V trimmed by 1 base and J by 0 bases, 5 bases remained unmatched. Written as DNA, the CDR3 is TGCAGTGCTAGAGTAGCGGGGGGGAAGAGCTCCTACAATGAGCAGTTCTTC. It encodes CSARVAGGKSSYNEQFF.

The genes are TRBV2 and TRBJ1-2; D remains unclear. The CDR3 contains 13 residues. Per the germline V gene, CDR1 is SNHLY and CDR2 is FYNNEI. V was shortened by 8 bases and J by 8 bases, with 18 bases between the two germline ends. CDR3: CASSSTLTEGYTF. The CDR3 nucleotides are TGTGCCAGCTCGTCCACCCTTACAGAAGGCTACACCTTC.

The CDR3 sequence: CASSQDFGLRFGPEQFF. The CDR3 DNA is TGTGCCAGCAGCCAAGATTTTGGGTTGAGATTCGGCCCAGAGCAGTTCTTC. The rearrangement uses TRBV4-2 and TRBJ2-1; D uncertain. CDR3 length: 17 residues. Germline loops: CDR1 LGHNA, CDR2 YNFKEQ. Trimming pared 0 bases from V and 10 bases from J, leaving 22 bases between.

The sample holds a few counts of this clonotype. The chain uses TRBV28 and TRBJ1-2; D not resolved. The ends were cut back, 3 bases at V and 8 bases at J, with 10 bases in the middle. The V gene's germline CDR1 is MDHEN and CDR2 SYDVKM. The CDR3 sequence is 12 residues long. The CDR3 reads CASSLGNRGYTF. DNA of the CDR3: TGTGCCAGCAGTTTGGGCAATCGGGGCTACACCTTC.

As for this clonotype: A read error may explain this, as a much larger clone is one base away. V gene TRBV9 combines with J gene TRBJ1-2, with 10 nucleotides matching TRBD1. Germline loops: CDR1 SGDLS, CDR2 YYNGEE. V was pared by 4 bases and J by 4 bases, with 7 bases of the junction left unmatched. The CDR3 sequence is 15 residues long. DNA for the CDR3: TGTGCCAGCAGCCCAGGGACAGGGGACAGCTATGGCTACACCTTC. This translates into CASSPGTGDSYGYTF.

The V gene is TRBV15, the J gene TRBJ2-7; D tentatively fits TRBD1 or TRBD2 (5 bases each). The CDR3 has 14 amino acids. Deletions cut 7 bases from V and 2 bases from J, with 15 bases between. CDR1 LNHNV and CDR2 YYDKDF come from the germline V gene (reference sequence). The CDR3 loop is CATTSLRGAYEQYF. In DNA, the CDR3 is TGTGCCACCACCTCTTTGAGGGGAGCCTACGAGCAGTACTTC.

Only a few counts were recorded for this clonotype. The chain uses TRBV6-1 and TRBJ2-3; D remains unclear. The length of the CDR3 is 13 residues. Germline CDR1 reads MNHNS; CDR2 reads SASEGT. V was trimmed by 6 bases and J by 3 bases, leaving 10 bases between them. CDR3 in DNA: TGTGCCAGCAGAGGGTGGATAACAGATACGCAGTATTTT. Protein: CASRGWITDTQYF.